A single sample gave rise to the 4 T cell receptor beta chains below, sequenced in a study of T cells in Graves' hyperthyroidism and ophthalmopathy. TCR beta CDR3 sequences were amplified from RNA transcripts. First-round RT-PCR with HTBI primers amplified the TCR CDR3 region. TCRdb redid the calling of the multiplex PCR reads with MiXCR, one entry per CDR3 protein. This table holds just over 550,000 distinct CDR3 sequences, roughly 50% found once. Sequenced input: peripheral blood or thyroid tissue (not recorded which). These receptor sequences come from a woman between 18 and 29 years old with Graves' hyperthyroidism.

The CDR3 sequence is CASSTSGQPSYEQYF. CDR3 nucleotides: TGTGCCAGCAGCACCTCGGGACAGCCCTCCTACGAGCAGTACTTC. The chain is built from TRBV9 and TRBJ2-7; 7 bases map to TRBD1. The CDR3 extends over 15 amino acids. The J segment lost 0 bases and the V segment lost 4 bases, leaving 7 bases of the junction unmatched. Germline V gives CDR1 SGDLS, CDR2 YYNGEE.

This chain links TRBV29-1 with TRBJ2-7; possibly TRBD2 for D (6 bases). The CDR3 loop spans 15 amino acids. The ends were cut back, 8 bases at V and 0 bases at J, with 20 bases in the middle. Germline V gives CDR1 SQVTM, CDR2 ANQGSEA. This chain's CDR3 is CSPTPLAVSSYEQYF. Here the CDR3 DNA reads TGCAGCCCCACCCCATTAGCGGTTAGCTCCTACGAGCAGTACTTC.

This clonotype was recorded a few times. The CDR3 DNA reads as TGTGCCAGCAGCTTCGCGGCCTTGAACACTGAAGCTTTCTTT. Its translation is CASSFAALNTEAFF. The chain has TRBV7-8 and TRBJ1-1; D call uncertain. The CDR3 loop spans 14 amino acids. The V gene lost 3 bases and the J gene lost 0 bases, with 8 bases spanning the gap. Germline V gives CDR1 SGHVS, CDR2 FQNEAQ. The full variable domain, rest sourced from reference TRBV7-8 and TRBJ1-1, is GAGVSQSPRYKVAKRGQDVALRCDPISGHVSLFWYQQALGQGPEFLTYFQNEAQLDKSGLPSDRFFAERPEGSVSTLKIQRTQQEDSAVYLCASSFAALNTEAFFGQGTRLTVV.

This clonotype has just one count. This may arise from a read error, as a much more abundant clone is one base away. The chain employs TRBV2 and TRBJ1-5; 8 positions match TRBD1. Germline assignment: CDR1 SNHLY and CDR2 FYNNEI. This CDR3 is built from 14 residues. The CDR3 region is CASSPGQDNRPQHF. The CDR3 nucleotides are TGTGCCAGCAGTCCGGGACAGGACAATCGGCCCCAGCATTTT. The entire variable domain, with the rest obtained from reference TRBV2 and TRBJ1-5, is as follows: EPEVTQTPSHQVTQMGQEVILRCVPISNHLYFYWYRQILGQKVEFLVSFYNNEISEKSEIFDDQFSVERPDGSNFTLKIRSTKLEDSAMYFCASSPGQDNRPQHFGDGTRLSIL.